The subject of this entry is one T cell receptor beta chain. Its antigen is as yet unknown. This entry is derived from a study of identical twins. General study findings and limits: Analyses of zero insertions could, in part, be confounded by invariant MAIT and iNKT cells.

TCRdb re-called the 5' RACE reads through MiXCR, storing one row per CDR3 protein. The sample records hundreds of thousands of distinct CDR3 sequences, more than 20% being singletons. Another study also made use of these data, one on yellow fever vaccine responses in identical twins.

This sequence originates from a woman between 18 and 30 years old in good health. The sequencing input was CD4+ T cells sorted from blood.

CDR3 nucleotides: TGTGCCAGCACCATGGGGGGGACCTACAATGAGCAGTTCTTC. This gives the protein CASTMGGTYNEQFF. The gene calls are TRBV12-3 or TRBV12-4 and TRBJ2-1, with 7 bases matching TRBD2. V gave up 7 bases and J gave up 2 bases; unmatched junction bases: 5. The CDR3 covers 14 residues.